Listed here are 14 T cell receptor beta chains from one sample, sequenced in a study of T cell repertoires in cytomegalovirus infection. TCRdb re-derived calls from the reads in MiXCR, one entry per CDR3 protein. The table includes 650,000 to 850,000 distinct CDR3 sequences, almost 30% detected once. No cognate antigen is known for these TCRs. The specimen was cultured CD8+ T cells from PBMCs, collected from culture after CMV antigen stimulation. The receptors originated from a human donor in good health (CMV status not recorded). Some clones in this sample may be carry-over from other donors' samples.

This clonotype has at least ten counts. V and J are TRBV7-6 and TRBJ2-1, with D unresolved. V lost 2 bases to trimming and J lost 0 bases, with 14 bases between them. The germline CDR1 and CDR2 sequences are SGHVS and FNYEAQ. The CDR3 covers 17 residues. The CDR3 DNA follows: TGTGCCAGCAGCTTAAATTGGAGTCCGAGCTCCTACAATGAGCAGTTCTTC. Amino acids: CASSLNWSPSSYNEQFF.

This clonotype occurred a few times. The CDR3 here is CASSGLGTGYTF. The CDR3, as DNA: TGTGCCAGCAGCGGCCTTGGAACAGGCTACACCTTC. The gene calls are TRBV7-9 and TRBJ1-2; D gene ambiguous. The CDR3 is 12 residues long. Looked up from germline, CDR1 is SEHNR and CDR2 is FQNEAQ (reference sequence). Trimming pared 5 bases from V and 8 bases from J, leaving 12 bases between.

This clonotype was detected ten times or more. The chain carries TRBV27 and TRBJ1-2; the match to TRBD1 covers 8 bases. The trim removed 2 bases at V and 4 bases at J, leaving 3 bases unmatched. Germline CDR1 MNHEY, CDR2 SMNVEV (reference sequence). The length of the CDR3 is 14 residues. In nucleotides, the CDR3 is TGTGCCAGCAGTTTACAGGGGGCACCCTATGGCTACACCTTC. Translation: CASSLQGAPYGYTF.

V is TRBV6-2 or TRBV6-3 and J is TRBJ2-7; 9 bases agree with TRBD1. Germline V gives CDR1 MNHEY, CDR2 SVGEGT. This CDR3 is 15 amino acids long. The V gene end was trimmed by 7 bases and the J gene end by 2 bases; junction bases not matched to a gene: 9. CDR3 DNA: TGTGCCAGCACCGACGGACAGGGGAGAACCTACGAGCAGTACGTC. Protein sequence: CASTDGQGRTYEQYV.

The chain joins TRBV7-9 to TRBJ1-4, with D uncertain. Germline V gene data show CDR1 as SEHNR and CDR2 as FQNEAQ (reference sequence). Trimming cost V 4 bases and J 0 bases, with 9 bases left between them. This CDR3 spans 15 amino acids. The CDR3 bases are TGTGCCAGCAGCTCCGGCGAGGCAACTAATGAAAAACTGTTTTTT. Translation: CASSSGEATNEKLFF.

A few counts support this clonotype. The CDR3 loop is CASSTGTASNQPQHF. DNA of the CDR3: TGTGCCAGCAGTACCGGGACGGCAAGCAATCAGCCCCAGCATTTT. The V and J genes are TRBV2 and TRBJ1-5; D perhaps matches TRBD1 (5 bases). The V gene lost 5 bases and the J gene lost 1 base, with 12 bases spanning the gap. This CDR3 is 15 amino acids long. CDR1 is SNHLY, CDR2 FYNNEI, per germline.

V gene TRBV7-9 combines with J gene TRBJ2-5; D not resolved. Germline CDR1 is SEHNR and CDR2 is FQNEAQ (reference sequence). Trimming stripped 5 bases from V and 4 bases from J, with 8 bases between. CDR3 length: 12 amino acids. CDR3 coding DNA: TGTGCCAGCAGCCAGGAGCGAGAGACCCAGTACTTC. This codes for CASSQERETQYF.

This chain links TRBV12-3 or TRBV12-4 with TRBJ2-3; D is unclear. This CDR3 has 13 residues. The germline V and J ends were trimmed by 3 bases and 4 bases, with 8 bases remaining between them. This CDR3 is CASSLQVADTQYF. CDR3 DNA sequence: TGTGCCAGCAGTTTGCAGGTAGCAGATACGCAGTATTTT.

The V gene is TRBV12-3 or TRBV12-4, the J gene TRBJ2-3; D is unclear. Trimming pared 4 bases from V and 2 bases from J, leaving 13 bases between. CDR3 length: 15 residues. CDR3 in DNA: TGTGCCAGCAGTTCGGGCGGTAGTTCCACAGATACGCAGTATTTT. Amino acids: CASSSGGSSTDTQYF.

This chain connects TRBV7-2 to TRBJ2-5; D gene unclear. CDR3 length equals 14 residues. The germline V gene encodes CDR1 SGHTA and CDR2 FQGNSA. Trimming removed 5 bases at V and 0 bases at J, with 10 bases between. CDR3 region: CASSTQKYQETQYF. As DNA, the CDR3 is TGTGCCAGCAGCACACAGAAGTACCAAGAGACCCAGTACTTC.

The chain carries TRBV9 and TRBJ2-3; D is unclear. This CDR3 has 15 residues. The ends were cut back, 0 bases at V and 0 bases at J, with 8 bases in the middle. Germline loops: CDR1 SGDLS, CDR2 YYNGEE. The CDR3 nucleotides read TGTGCCAGCAGCGTAGCCCAGCGTAGCACAGATACGCAGTATTTT. Its protein product is CASSVAQRSTDTQYF. Variable domain in full (rest from reference TRBV9 and TRBJ2-3): DSGVTQTPKHLITATGQRVTLRCSPRSGDLSVYWYQQSLDQGLQFLIQYYNGEERAKGNILERFSAQQFPDLHSELNLSSLELGDSALYFCASSVAQRSTDTQYFGPGTRLTVL.

In its sample, this clonotype was seen many times. The CDR3 reads CASSLEAAAQETQYF. In DNA, the CDR3 is TGTGCCAGCAGCTTGGAGGCGGCAGCCCAAGAGACCCAGTACTTC. The chain carries TRBV5-5 and TRBJ2-5; D unclear. With 0 bases removed from V and 1 base from J, the gap between germline ends came to 10 bases. This CDR3 is 15 amino acids long. Looked up from germline, CDR1 is SGHKS and CDR2 is YYEKEE (reference sequence).

V gene TRBV27 combines with J gene TRBJ2-1; D might be TRBD2 (6 bases). Deletions cut 3 bases from V and 7 bases from J, with 13 bases between. CDR3 length equals 14 residues. CDR1 and CDR2 (germline): MNHEY, SMNVEV (reference sequence). The CDR3 bases are TGTGCCAGCAGTTTTGCGGGGTACTTGAATGAGCAGTTCTTC. This encodes CASSFAGYLNEQFF.

As concerns this clonotype: Relative to the germline gene, one junction end is altered; a read error may explain this. The chain employs TRBV7-1 and TRBJ1-1, with D possibly TRBD1 on 6 matching bases. TRBV7-1 is given ORF status, its function remaining uncertain. This CDR3 comprises 15 residues. The CDR3 nucleotides read TGTGCCAGCAGCCCTACCGGGGGCCTGGCGCCTGAGGCTTTCTTT. Translation gives CASSPTGGLAPEAFF.